One and the same sample provided the 16 T cell receptor beta chains below, sequenced in a study of T cell responses to AZD1222 COVID-19 vaccine. TCRdb's copy holds only in-frame clones and misses some; the assay was immunoSEQ multiplex PCR. The sample shows fewer than 150,000 clones, approximately 95% of them seen only once. The material was peripheral blood, obtained 28 days after the second AZD1222 dose. These receptors were taken from an adult who received the AZD1222 COVID-19 vaccine.

The chain recombines TRBV6-5 with TRBJ1-6, with D possibly being TRBD1 (5 bases). Trimming took 6 bases from V and 12 from J, leaving 9 bases between them. Germline CDR1 and CDR2: MNHEY and SVGAGI. This CDR3 has 11 amino acids. The CDR3 sequence: CASSGGGPLHF. The CDR3 DNA follows: TGTGCCAGCAGCGGCGGGGGACCCCTCCACTTT.

This chain uses TRBV9 with TRBJ1-5; D is uncertain. Per germline, CDR1 SGDLS and CDR2 YYNGEE. V was clipped by 4 bases and J by 0 bases, with 11 bases between them. The CDR3 has 15 residues. The CDR3 region is CASSPSGSSNQPQHF. In nucleotides, the CDR3 is TGTGCCAGCAGCCCGTCGGGCAGTAGCAATCAGCCCCAGCATTTT.

The chain uses TRBV6-5 and TRBJ2-7, with TRBD1 identical over 11 bases. Trimming at V came to 4 bases and at J to 6 bases, leaving 2 bases not matched to a gene. This CDR3 comprises 13 residues. The germline V gene encodes CDR1 MNHEY and CDR2 SVGAGI. The CDR3 bases are TGTGCCAGCAGTTTAGGGACAGGGGGCGAGCAGTACTTC. Protein: CASSLGTGGEQYF.

The chain's CDR3 is CATSRGSTGRRGTDTQYF. The CDR3 nucleotides are TGTGCCACCAGCAGAGGTTCAACAGGGCGAAGAGGCACAGATACGCAGTATTTT. The chain couples TRBV15 to TRBJ2-3; D is possibly TRBD1 (6 bases). CDR1 is LNHNV and CDR2 is YYDKDF in the germline V gene (reference sequence). The CDR3 runs 18 residues. Trimming took off 1 base at V and 1 base at J, with 18 bases between the two ends.

This chain uses TRBV6-2 or TRBV6-3 with TRBJ1-4; 9 bases are a match to TRBD1. The CDR3 runs to 17 residues. J lost 6 bases, V lost 4 bases, and 12 bases had no gene match. CDR1 and CDR2 (germline): MNHEY, SVGEGT. CDR3: CASSLRKNRGRDEKLFF. In nucleotides, the CDR3 is TGTGCCAGCAGTTTACGGAAGAACAGGGGGCGCGATGAAAAACTGTTTTTT.

The CDR3 DNA reads as TGTGCCTCCGGGGGATCTGGGGCCAACGTCCTGACTTTC. Encoded protein: CASGGSGANVLTF. This chain links TRBV19 with TRBJ2-6, with TRBD2 as a possible D gene (6 bases). Germline CDR1 LNHDA, CDR2 SQIVND (reference sequence). CDR3 length: 13 amino acids. V was clipped by 11 bases and J by 1 base, with 9 bases between them.

This clone was picked up one time. The V and J genes are TRBV7-2 and TRBJ2-7, with TRBD2 identical over 11 bases. The germline CDR1 and CDR2 sequences are SGHTA and FQGNSA. The J segment lost 7 bases and the V segment lost 0 bases, leaving 11 bases of the junction unmatched. The CDR3 totals 17 residues. CDR3 sequence: CASSLAPYTSGGGEQYF. The CDR3, as DNA: TGTGCCAGCAGCTTAGCGCCCTATACTAGCGGGGGCGGGGAGCAGTACTTC.

The chain links TRBV6-5 to TRBJ1-1; D not resolved. Trimming stripped 0 bases from V and 1 base from J, with 6 bases between. CDR3 size: 14 residues. In germline, CDR1 is MNHEY, CDR2 SVGAGI. This CDR3 is CASSYSLRNTEAFF. The CDR3 DNA reads as TGTGCCAGCAGTTACTCGCTGCGGAACACTGAAGCTTTCTTT.

The V gene is TRBV28, the J gene TRBJ1-2; D possibly corresponds to TRBD1 (6 bases). From germline, CDR1 is MDHEN and CDR2 SYDVKM. Trimming shortened V by 5 bases and J by 5 bases, and 6 bases separated the two germline ends. The CDR3 is made up of 11 amino acids. CDR3 residues: CASSTGYGYTF. In DNA form, the CDR3 reads TGTGCCAGCAGTACAGGGTATGGCTACACCTTC.

The genes are TRBV18 and TRBJ1-6; a possible D gene is TRBD1 (6 bases). V was pared by 3 bases and J by 2 bases, with 8 bases between. CDR3 length: 15 residues. Germline V gene lookup returns CDR1 KGHSH and CDR2 LQKENI. The CDR3 region is CASSPRQAYNSPLHF. CDR3 nucleotides: TGTGCCAGCTCACCCCGACAGGCCTATAATTCACCCCTCCACTTT.

This rearrangement joins TRBV19 to TRBJ2-1, with 10 nucleotides matching TRBD1. From germline, CDR1 is LNHDA and CDR2 SQIVND (reference sequence). The CDR3 extends over 15 amino acids. Losses at the gene ends were 6 bases for V and 6 bases for J; bases not matched to a gene: 8. This CDR3 is CASSETGQGTNEQFF. The CDR3 nucleotides are TGTGCCAGTAGCGAGACGGGACAGGGGACCAATGAGCAGTTCTTC.

V is TRBV7-8 and J is TRBJ2-7; tentatively, D is TRBD1 (6 bases). Germline-derived CDR1 and CDR2 are SGHVS and FQNEAQ. V lost 0 bases and J lost 3, with 9 bases in between. This CDR3 spans 14 amino acids. The CDR3 region is CASSLADRYYEQYF. For the CDR3, the DNA is TGTGCCAGCAGCTTAGCGGACAGATACTACGAGCAGTACTTC.

The chain combines TRBV25-1 with TRBJ2-2, with TRBD1 identical over 10 bases. V lost 4 bases, J lost 4 bases, and 3 bases stayed unmatched. This CDR3 is 15 amino acids long. Germline-derived CDR1 and CDR2 are MGHDK and SYGVNS. The CDR3 loop is CASSVDRGPTGELFF. The CDR3 DNA is TGTGCCAGCAGTGTTGACAGGGGGCCCACCGGGGAGCTGTTTTTT.

The rearrangement joins TRBV19 to TRBJ2-1; D unclear. This CDR3 has 14 residues. Between the trimmed V and J ends, which lost 5 bases and 1 base, there was a span of 9 bases. CDR1 is LNHDA, CDR2 SQIVND, per germline (reference sequence). As DNA, the CDR3 is TGTGCCAGTAGTGATGGATCTTCCTACAATGAGCAGTTCTTC. This gives the protein CASSDGSSYNEQFF.

The chain employs TRBV5-1 and TRBJ1-6; tentative D call: TRBD1 (6 bases). Trimming cost V 1 base and J 3 bases, with 8 bases left between them. The germline CDR1 and CDR2 sequences are SGHRS and YFSETQ. This CDR3 has 15 amino acids. The chain's CDR3 is CASSLTGNYNSPLHF. The CDR3 DNA sequence: TGCGCCAGCAGCTTGACAGGGAACTATAATTCACCCCTCCACTTT.

This clone was seen just once. This chain links TRBV5-4 with TRBJ1-3; no firm D call. V lost 4 bases and J 4 bases, leaving 6 bases between the germline ends. This CDR3 has 12 amino acids. Germline-derived CDR1 and CDR2 are SGHNT and YYREEE (reference sequence). CDR3 residues: CASSRAGNTIYF. Here the CDR3 DNA reads TGTGCCAGCAGCCGGGCCGGAAACACCATATATTTT.